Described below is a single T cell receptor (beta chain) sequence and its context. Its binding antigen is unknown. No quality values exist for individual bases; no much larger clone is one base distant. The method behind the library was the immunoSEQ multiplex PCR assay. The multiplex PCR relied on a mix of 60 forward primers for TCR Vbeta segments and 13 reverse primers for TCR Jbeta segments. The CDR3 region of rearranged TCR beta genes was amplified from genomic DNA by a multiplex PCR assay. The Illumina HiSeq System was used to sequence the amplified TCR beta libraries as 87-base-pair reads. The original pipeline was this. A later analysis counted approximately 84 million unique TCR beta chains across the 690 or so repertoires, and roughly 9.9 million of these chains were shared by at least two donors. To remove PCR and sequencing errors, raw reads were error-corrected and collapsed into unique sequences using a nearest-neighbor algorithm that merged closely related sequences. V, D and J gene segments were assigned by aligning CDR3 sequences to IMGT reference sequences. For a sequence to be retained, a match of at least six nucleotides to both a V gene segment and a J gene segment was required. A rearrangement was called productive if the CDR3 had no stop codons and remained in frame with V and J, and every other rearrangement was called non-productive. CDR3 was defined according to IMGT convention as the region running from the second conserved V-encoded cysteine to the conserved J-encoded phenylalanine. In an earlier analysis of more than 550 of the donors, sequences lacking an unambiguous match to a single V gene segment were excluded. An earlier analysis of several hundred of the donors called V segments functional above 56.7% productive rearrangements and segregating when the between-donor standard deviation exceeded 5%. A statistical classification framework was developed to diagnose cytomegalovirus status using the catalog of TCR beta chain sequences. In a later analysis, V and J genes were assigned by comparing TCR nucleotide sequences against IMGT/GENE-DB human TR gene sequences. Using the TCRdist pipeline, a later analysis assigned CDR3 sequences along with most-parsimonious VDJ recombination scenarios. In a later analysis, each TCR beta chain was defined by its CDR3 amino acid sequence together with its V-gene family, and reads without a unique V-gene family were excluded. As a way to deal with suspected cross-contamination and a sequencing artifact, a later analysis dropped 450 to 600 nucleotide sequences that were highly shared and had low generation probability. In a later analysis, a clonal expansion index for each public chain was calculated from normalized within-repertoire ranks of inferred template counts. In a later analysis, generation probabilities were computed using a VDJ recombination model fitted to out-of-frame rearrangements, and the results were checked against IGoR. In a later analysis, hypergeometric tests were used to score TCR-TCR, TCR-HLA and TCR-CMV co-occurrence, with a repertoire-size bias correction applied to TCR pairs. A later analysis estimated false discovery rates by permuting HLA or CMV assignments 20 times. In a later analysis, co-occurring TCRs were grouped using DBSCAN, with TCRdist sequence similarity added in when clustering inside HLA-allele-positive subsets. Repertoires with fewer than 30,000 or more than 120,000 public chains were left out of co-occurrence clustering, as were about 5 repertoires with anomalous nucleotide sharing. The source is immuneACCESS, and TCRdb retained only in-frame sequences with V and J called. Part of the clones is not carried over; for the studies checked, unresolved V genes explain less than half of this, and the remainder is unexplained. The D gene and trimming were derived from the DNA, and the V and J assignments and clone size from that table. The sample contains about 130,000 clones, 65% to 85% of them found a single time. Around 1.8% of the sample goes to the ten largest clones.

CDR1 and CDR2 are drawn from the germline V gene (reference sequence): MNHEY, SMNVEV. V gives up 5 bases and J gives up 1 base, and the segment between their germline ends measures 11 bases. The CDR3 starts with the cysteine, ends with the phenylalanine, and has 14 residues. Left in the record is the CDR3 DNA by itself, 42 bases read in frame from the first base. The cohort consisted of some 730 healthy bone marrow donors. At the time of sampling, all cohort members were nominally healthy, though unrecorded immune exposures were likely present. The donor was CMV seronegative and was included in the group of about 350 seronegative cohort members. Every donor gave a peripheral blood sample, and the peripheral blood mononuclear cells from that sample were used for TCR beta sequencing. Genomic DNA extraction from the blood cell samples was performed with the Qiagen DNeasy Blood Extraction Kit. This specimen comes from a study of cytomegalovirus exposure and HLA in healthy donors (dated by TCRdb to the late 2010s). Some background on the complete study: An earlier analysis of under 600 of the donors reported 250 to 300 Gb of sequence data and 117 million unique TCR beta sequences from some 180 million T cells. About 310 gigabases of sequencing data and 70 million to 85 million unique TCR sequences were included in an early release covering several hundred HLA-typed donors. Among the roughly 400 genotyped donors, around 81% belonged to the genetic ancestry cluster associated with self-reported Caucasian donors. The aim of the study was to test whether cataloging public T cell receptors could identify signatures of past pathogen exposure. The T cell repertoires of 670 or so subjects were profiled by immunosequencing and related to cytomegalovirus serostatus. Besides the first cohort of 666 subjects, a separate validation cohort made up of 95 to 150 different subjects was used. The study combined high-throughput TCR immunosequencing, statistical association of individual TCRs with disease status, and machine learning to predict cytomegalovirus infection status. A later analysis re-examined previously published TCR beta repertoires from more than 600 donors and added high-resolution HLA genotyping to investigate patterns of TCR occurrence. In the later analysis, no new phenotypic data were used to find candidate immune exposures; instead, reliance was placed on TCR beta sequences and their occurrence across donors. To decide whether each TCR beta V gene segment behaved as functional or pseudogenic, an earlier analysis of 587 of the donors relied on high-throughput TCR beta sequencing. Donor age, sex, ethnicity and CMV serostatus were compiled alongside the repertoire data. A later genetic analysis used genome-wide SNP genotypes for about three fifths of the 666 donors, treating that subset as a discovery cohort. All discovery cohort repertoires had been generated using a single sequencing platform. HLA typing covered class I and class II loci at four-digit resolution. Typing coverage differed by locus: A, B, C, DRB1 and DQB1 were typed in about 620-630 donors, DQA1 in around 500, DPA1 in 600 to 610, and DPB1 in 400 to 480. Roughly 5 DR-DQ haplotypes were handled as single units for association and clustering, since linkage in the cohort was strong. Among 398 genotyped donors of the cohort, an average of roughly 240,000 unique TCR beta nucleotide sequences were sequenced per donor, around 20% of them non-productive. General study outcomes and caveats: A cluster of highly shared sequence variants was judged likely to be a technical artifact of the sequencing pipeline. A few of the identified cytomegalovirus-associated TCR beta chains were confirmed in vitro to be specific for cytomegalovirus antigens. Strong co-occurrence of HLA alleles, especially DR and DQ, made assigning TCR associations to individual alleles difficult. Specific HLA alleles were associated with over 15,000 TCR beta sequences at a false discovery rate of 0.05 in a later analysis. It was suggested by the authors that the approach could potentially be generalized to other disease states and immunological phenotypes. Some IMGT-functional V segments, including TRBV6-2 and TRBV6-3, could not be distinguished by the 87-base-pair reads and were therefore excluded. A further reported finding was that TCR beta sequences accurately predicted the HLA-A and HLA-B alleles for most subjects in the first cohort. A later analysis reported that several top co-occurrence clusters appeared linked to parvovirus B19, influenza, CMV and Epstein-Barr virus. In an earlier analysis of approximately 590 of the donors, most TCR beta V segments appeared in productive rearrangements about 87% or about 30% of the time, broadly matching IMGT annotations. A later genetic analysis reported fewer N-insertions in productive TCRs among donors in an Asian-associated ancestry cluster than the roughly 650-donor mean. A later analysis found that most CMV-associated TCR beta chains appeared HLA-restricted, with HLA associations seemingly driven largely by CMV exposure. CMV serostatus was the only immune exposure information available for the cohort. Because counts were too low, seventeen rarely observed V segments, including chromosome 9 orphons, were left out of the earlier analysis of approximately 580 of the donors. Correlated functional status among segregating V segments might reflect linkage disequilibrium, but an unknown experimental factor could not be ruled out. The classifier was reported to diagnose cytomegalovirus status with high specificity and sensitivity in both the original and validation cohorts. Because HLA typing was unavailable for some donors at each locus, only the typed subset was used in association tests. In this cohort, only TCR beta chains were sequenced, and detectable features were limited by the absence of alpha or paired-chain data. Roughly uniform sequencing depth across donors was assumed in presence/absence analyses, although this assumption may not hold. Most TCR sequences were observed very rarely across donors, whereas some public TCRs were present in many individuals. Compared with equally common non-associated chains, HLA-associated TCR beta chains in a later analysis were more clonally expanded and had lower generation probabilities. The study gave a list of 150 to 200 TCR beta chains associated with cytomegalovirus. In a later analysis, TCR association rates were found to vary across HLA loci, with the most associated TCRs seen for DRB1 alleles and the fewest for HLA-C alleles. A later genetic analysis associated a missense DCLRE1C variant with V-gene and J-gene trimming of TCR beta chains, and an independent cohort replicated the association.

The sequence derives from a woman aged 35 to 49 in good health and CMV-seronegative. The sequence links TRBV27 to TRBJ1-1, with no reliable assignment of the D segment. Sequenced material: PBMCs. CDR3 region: CASSPLDTNTEAFF. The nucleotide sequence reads TGTGCCAGCAGTCCCCTTGACACGAACACTGAAGCTTTCTTT.